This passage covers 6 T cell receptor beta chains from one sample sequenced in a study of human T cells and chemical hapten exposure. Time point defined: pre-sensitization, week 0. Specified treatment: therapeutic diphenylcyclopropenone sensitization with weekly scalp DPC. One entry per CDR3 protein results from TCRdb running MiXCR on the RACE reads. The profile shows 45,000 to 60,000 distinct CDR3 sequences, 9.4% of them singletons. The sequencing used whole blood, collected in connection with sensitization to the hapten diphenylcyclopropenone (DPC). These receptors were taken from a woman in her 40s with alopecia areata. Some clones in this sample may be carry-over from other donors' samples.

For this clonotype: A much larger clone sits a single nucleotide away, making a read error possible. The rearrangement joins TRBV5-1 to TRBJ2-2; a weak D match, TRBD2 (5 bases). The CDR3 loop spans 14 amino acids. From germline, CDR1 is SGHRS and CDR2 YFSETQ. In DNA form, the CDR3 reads TGCGTCAGCAGCTTGGTCGCCGGGGCCGGGGAGCTGTTTTTT. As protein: CVSSLVAGAGELFF.

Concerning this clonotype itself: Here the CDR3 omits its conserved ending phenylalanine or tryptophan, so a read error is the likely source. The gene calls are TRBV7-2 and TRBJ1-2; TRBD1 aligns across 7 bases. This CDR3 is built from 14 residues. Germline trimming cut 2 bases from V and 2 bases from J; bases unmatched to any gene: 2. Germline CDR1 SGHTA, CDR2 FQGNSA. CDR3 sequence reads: CASSLSGQNYGYTL. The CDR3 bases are TGTGCCAGCAGCTTATCGGGACAGAACTATGGCTACACCTTG.

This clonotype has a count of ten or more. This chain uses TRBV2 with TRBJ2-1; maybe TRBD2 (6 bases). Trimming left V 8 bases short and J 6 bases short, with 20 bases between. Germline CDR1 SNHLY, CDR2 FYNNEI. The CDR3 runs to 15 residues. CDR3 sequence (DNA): TGTGCCAGCCAGGCGGGGCAGAGCCTCTCCAATGAGCAGTTCTTC. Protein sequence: CASQAGQSLSNEQFF. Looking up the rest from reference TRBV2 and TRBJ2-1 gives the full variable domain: EPEVTQTPSHQVTQMGQEVILRCVPISNHLYFYWYRQILGQKVEFLVSFYNNEISEKSEIFDDQFSVERPDGSNFTLKIRSTKLEDSAMYFCASQAGQSLSNEQFFGPGTRLTVL.

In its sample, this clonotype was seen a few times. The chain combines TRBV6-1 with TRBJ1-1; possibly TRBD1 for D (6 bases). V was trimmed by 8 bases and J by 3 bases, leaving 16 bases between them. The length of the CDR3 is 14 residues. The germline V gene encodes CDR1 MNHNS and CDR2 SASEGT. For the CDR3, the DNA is TGTGCCAGCGAAATAAAGGGGGTTGACACTGAAGCTTTCTTT. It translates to CASEIKGVDTEAFF.

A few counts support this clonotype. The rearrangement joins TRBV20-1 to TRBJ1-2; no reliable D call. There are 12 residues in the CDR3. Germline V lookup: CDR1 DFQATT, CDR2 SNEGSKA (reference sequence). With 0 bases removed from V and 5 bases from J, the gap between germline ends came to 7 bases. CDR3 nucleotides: TGCAGTGCTAGAGATGAGGGTTATGGCTACACCTTC. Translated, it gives CSARDEGYGYTF.

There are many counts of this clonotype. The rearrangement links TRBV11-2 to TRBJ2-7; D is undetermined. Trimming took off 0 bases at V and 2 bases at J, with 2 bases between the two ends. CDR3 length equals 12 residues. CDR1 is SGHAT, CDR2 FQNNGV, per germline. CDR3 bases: TGTGCCAGCAGCTTAGACCCCTACGAGCAGTACTTC. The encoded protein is CASSLDPYEQYF. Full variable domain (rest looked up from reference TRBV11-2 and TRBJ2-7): EAGVAQSPRYKIIEKRQSVAFWCNPISGHATLYWYQQILGQGPKLLIQFQNNGVVDDSQLPKDRFSAERLKGVDSTLKIQPAKLEDSAVYLCASSLDPYEQYFGPGTRLTVT.